This is a list of T cell receptor beta chains from one sample in a study of blood T cell repertoires in COVID-19. Produced via immunoSEQ multiplex PCR; TCRdb's table is partial and in-frame only. The table includes roughly 190,000 clones, around 84% detected once. Sequencing was performed on peripheral blood. The receptors shown here come from a man aged 25 to 45 with active or convalescent COVID-19. Each CDR3 is given with its conserved first and last residue. The order of the fields is J gene, CDR3 length, V gene, clone size, D gene, CDR3 protein, CDR3 DNA. D genes are given only for firm matches. Size values are once, few and many counts, or a class for expanded clones, and some rows have none.

TRBJ1-1 17 TRBV7-9 NA NA CASSLGGRGFMNTEAFF TGTGCCAGCAGCTTAGGGGGGCGCGGGTTTATGAACACTGAAGCTTTCTTT
TRBJ1-1 14 TRBV2 NA TRBD1 CASRAGQGAGEAFF TGTGCCAGCAGGGCCGGACAGGGAGCGGGCGAAGCTTTCTTT
TRBJ2-1 14 TRBV28 NA TRBD1 CASSQRTGDIEQFF TGTGCCAGCAGCCAAAGGACAGGGGATATTGAGCAGTTCTTC
TRBJ2-7 15 TRBV7-6 NA TRBD1 CASSLEGTGGYEQYF TGTGCCAGCAGCTTAGAGGGGACAGGGGGCTACGAGCAGTACTTC
TRBJ2-1 17 TRBV5-1 NA TRBD2 CASSLARSGRAHNEQFF TGCGCCAGCAGCTTGGCCCGAAGCGGGAGGGCCCACAATGAGCAGTTCTTC
TRBJ2-3 16 TRBV19 NA TRBD2 CASPPGSGGPTDTQYF TGTGCCAGCCCTCCGGGTAGCGGGGGCCCCACAGATACGCAGTATTTT
TRBJ2-1 13 TRBV6-4 NA NA CASSGHSANEQFF TGTGCCAGCAGTGGACACTCGGCGAATGAGCAGTTCTTC
TRBJ1-1 16 TRBV7-9 NA NA CASSPPSVTGNTEAFF TGTGCCAGCAGCCCGCCCTCGGTAACAGGGAACACTGAAGCTTTCTTT
TRBJ2-2 15 TRBV5-1 NA TRBD1 CASSLGTGNTGELFF TGCGCCAGCAGCTTGGGGACAGGGAACACCGGGGAGCTGTTTTTT
TRBJ1-2 14 TRBV5-1 once TRBD1 CASSPTTGVDGYTF TGCGCCAGCAGCCCCACGACAGGGGTTGATGGCTACACCTTC
TRBJ2-1 18 TRBV19 NA TRBD2 CASSRGLAGTRISNEQFF TGTGCCAGTAGTAGGGGACTAGCGGGGACAAGAATTTCCAATGAGCAGTTCTTC
TRBJ1-1 13 TRBV30 once NA CAWALTWSTEAFF TGTGCCTGGGCCTTGACTTGGAGCACTGAAGCTTTCTTT
TRBJ2-1 18 TRBV24-1 NA TRBD2 CATSDPLSGLADYNEQFF TGTGCCACCAGTGATCCGCTGAGTGGACTAGCGGACTACAATGAGCAGTTCTTC
TRBJ2-1 15 TRBV7-7 NA NA CASSLVGVPTDEQFF TGTGCTAGCAGCTTAGTAGGGGTCCCTACTGATGAGCAGTTCTTC
TRBJ2-5 14 TRBV25-1 NA TRBD1 CASSPRDSKETQYF TGTGCCAGCAGCCCGAGGGACAGTAAAGAGACCCAGTACTTC
TRBJ1-6 15 TRBV19 few TRBD1 CASRQGITLNSPLHF TGTGCCAGCAGACAGGGGATTACCCTGAATTCACCCCTCCACTTT
TRBJ2-7 13 TRBV7-2 NA TRBD2 CASSKTSGYEQYF TGTGCCAGCAGCAAGACTAGCGGGTACGAGCAGTACTTC
TRBJ2-7 15 TRBV5-1 NA TRBD2 CASSPGLAGAGEQYF TGCGCCAGCAGCCCTGGACTAGCGGGAGCGGGGGAGCAGTACTTC
TRBJ2-3 15 TRBV5-1 NA TRBD2 CASRIAGGSEDTQYF TGCGCCAGCAGGATAGCGGGGGGCTCTGAAGATACGCAGTATTTT
TRBJ1-2 13 TRBV2 NA NA CASRQGLNYGYTF TGTGCCAGCAGGCAGGGGTTGAACTATGGCTACACCTTC
TRBJ1-1 14 TRBV13 NA NA CASSFSGGAAEAFF TGTGCCAGCAGCTTTAGCGGGGGTGCCGCTGAAGCTTTCTTT
TRBJ1-2 16 TRBV7-2 NA TRBD1 CASSLAEGATNYGYTF TGTGCCAGCAGCTTAGCTGAGGGGGCAACTAACTATGGCTACACCTTC
TRBJ2-1 13 TRBV6-5 once NA CASSYSPYNEQFF TGTGCCAGCAGTTACTCCCCTTACAATGAGCAGTTCTTC
TRBJ2-7 13 TRBV15 NA TRBD1 CATSRGSSYEQYF TGTGCCACCTCCAGGGGGTCCTCCTACGAGCAGTACTTC
TRBJ2-5 15 TRBV4-2 NA NA CASSQVGSKAQTQYF TGTGCCAGCAGCCAAGTCGGGAGTAAGGCACAGACCCAGTACTTC
TRBJ2-1 19 TRBV19 NA TRBD2 CASSPSGTSSRSSYNEQFF TGTGCCAGTAGTCCGTCCGGGACTAGCAGCAGAAGCTCCTACAATGAGCAGTTCTTC
TRBJ2-5 11 TRBV7-8 NA NA CASGSYETQYF TGTGCCAGTGGGAGTTATGAGACCCAGTACTTC
TRBJ1-3 13 TRBV30 NA NA CAWEQDSGNTIYF TGTGCCTGGGAACAGGACTCTGGAAACACCATATATTTT
TRBJ1-5 14 TRBV19 NA TRBD1 CATERGQGAQPQHF TGTGCCACCGAACGGGGACAGGGGGCACAGCCCCAGCATTTT
TRBJ1-1 17 TRBV7-9 once NA CASSGRILPTGNTEAFF TGTGCCAGCAGCGGACGAATATTACCGACAGGGAACACTGAAGCTTTCTTT
TRBJ2-5 13 TRBV2 NA NA CASSSRQSETQYF TGTGCCAGCAGTTCCAGGCAATCGGAGACCCAGTACTTC
TRBJ2-5 15 TRBV6-5 NA NA CASRERDKYQETQYF TGTGCCAGCAGGGAGCGGGACAAGTACCAAGAGACCCAGTACTTC
TRBJ2-3 13 TRBV14 NA NA CASNTGIGDTQYF TGTGCCAGCAATACAGGGATTGGTGATACGCAGTATTTT
TRBJ1-2 14 TRBV4-2 NA NA CASSQDRSNYGYTF TGTGCCAGCAGCCAAGACCGGAGCAACTATGGCTACACCTTC
TRBJ2-2 18 TRBV10-1 NA TRBD2 CASSEGGLAGPNTGELFF TGCGCCAGCAGTGAGGGCGGGCTAGCGGGGCCCAACACCGGGGAGCTGTTTTTT
TRBJ1-5 16 TRBV3-1/TRBV3-2 NA NA CASSQEFGGHNQPQHF TGTGCCAGCAGCCAAGAATTCGGCGGCCACAATCAGCCCCAGCATTTT
TRBJ2-1 13 TRBV2 NA NA CASDSTGRNEQFF TGTGCCAGCGACTCGACAGGTCGGAATGAGCAGTTCTTC
TRBJ1-1 16 TRBV7-2 NA NA CASSVSGRALNTEAFF TGTGCCAGCAGCGTCTCAGGGAGGGCCTTGAACACTGAAGCTTTCTTT
TRBJ1-4 15 TRBV2 NA NA CASSEQGPPNEKLFF TGTGCCAGCAGTGAACAGGGGCCGCCTAATGAAAAACTGTTTTTT